This T cell receptor beta chain was recovered during a study of Graves' ophthalmopathy and Graves' hyperthyroidism. The study's findings and limits: Most thyroid clonotypes expanded beyond 0.001 frequency were also found in blood.

Investigators amplified TCR beta CDR3 regions from RNA transcripts. The authors performed first-round RT-PCR with HTBI primers and then a second-round multiplex PCR. MiXCR, applied by TCRdb to the multiplex PCR reads, yields one record per CDR3 protein. The repertoire consists of hundreds of thousands of distinct CDR3 sequences, with 22% occurring once and the leading ten covering about 6.6%. This clonotype was picked up a small number of times. Its antigen is not identified. Each hyperthyroidism patient was newly diagnosed, with under 2 months' duration, and aged 18 to 65. In this cohort, patients with other autoimmune diseases, uncontrolled infections, pregnancy or lactation were excluded. It was from around 10 ml of fresh peripheral blood that the PBMCs came. Input material: peripheral blood. The origin of this receptor is a woman between 18 and 29 years old with stable Graves' hyperthyroidism. Some clones in this sample may be carry-over from other donors' samples.

The CDR3 bases are TGCAGTGCTAGACCCGCGGACAGGAACACCGGGGAGCTGTTTTTT. It is translated as CSARPADRNTGELFF. This rearrangement joins TRBV20-1 to TRBJ2-2; D is possibly TRBD1 (6 bases). V was cut by 2 bases and J by 1 base, with 11 bases left in between. The CDR3 totals 15 residues. Per the germline V gene, CDR1 is DFQATT and CDR2 is SNEGSKA (reference sequence).